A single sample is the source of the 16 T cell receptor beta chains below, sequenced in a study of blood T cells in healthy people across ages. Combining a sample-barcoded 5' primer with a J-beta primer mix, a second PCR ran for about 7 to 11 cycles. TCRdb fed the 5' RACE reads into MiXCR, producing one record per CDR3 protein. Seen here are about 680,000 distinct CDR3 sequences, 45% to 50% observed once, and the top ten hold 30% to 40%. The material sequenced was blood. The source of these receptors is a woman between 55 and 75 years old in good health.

The CDR3 reads CASSDGHRGYEQYF. The CDR3 DNA follows: TGTGCCAGCAGTGACGGCCATAGGGGTTACGAGCAGTACTTC. V gene TRBV6-1 combines with J gene TRBJ2-7; possibly TRBD1 for D (5 bases). V lost 3 bases and J lost 4, with 13 bases in between. Looked up from germline, CDR1 is MNHNS and CDR2 is SASEGT. This CDR3 is built from 14 residues.

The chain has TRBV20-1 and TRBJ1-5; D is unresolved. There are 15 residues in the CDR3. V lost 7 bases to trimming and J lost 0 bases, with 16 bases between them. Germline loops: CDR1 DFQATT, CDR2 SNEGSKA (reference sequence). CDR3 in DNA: TGCAGTGTCCACGCGTCCGGGTATAGCAATCAGCCCCAGCATTTT. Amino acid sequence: CSVHASGYSNQPQHF.

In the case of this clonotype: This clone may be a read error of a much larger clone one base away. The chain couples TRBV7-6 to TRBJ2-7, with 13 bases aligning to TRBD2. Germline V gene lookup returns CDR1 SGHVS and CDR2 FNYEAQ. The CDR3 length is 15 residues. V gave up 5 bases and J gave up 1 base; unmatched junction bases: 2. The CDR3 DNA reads TGTGCCAGCAGCATGGGACTAGCGGGGTCCTACGAGCAGTACTTC. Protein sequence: CASSMGLAGSYEQYF.

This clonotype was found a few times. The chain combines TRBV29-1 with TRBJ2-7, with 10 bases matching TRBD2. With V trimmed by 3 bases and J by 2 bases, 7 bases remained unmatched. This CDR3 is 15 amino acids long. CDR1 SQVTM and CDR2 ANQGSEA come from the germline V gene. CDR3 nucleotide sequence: TGCAGCGTTGAGATTCCGGGACTAGCGACCTACGAGCAGTACTTC. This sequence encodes CSVEIPGLATYEQYF.

The CDR3 loop is CATSRENRGYTF. The CDR3 nucleotides read TGTGCCACCAGCAGAGAGAATCGAGGCTACACCTTC. The chain has TRBV15 and TRBJ1-2, with no clear D. V lost 0 bases and J lost 8, with 7 bases in between. Germline CDR1 LNHNV, CDR2 YYDKDF (reference sequence). The length of the CDR3 is 12 residues.

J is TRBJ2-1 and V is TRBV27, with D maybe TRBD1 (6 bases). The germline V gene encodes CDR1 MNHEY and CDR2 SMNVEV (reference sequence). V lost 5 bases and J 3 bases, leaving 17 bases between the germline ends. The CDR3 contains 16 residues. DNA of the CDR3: TGTGCCAGCAGTCCCTACAGGGATACCAACTACAATGAGCAGTTCTTC. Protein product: CASSPYRDTNYNEQFF.

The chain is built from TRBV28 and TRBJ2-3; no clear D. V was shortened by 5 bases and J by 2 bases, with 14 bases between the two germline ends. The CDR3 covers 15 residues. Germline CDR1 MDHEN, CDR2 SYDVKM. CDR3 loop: CASSTYRDSTDTQYF. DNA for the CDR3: TGTGCCAGCAGTACCTACAGAGACTCCACAGATACGCAGTATTTT.

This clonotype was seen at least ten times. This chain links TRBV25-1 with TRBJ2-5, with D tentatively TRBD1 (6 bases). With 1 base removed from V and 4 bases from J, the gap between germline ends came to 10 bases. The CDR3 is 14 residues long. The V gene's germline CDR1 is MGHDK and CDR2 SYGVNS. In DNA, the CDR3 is TGTGCCAGCAGTGAATCGGCAGGGGCAGAGACCCAGTACTTC. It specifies CASSESAGAETQYF. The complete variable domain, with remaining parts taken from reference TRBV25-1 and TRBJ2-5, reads EADIYQTPRYLVIGTGKKITLECSQTMGHDKMYWYQQDPGMELHLIHYSYGVNSTEKGDLSSESTVSRIRTEHFPLTLESARPSHTSQYLCASSESAGAETQYFGPGTRLLVL.

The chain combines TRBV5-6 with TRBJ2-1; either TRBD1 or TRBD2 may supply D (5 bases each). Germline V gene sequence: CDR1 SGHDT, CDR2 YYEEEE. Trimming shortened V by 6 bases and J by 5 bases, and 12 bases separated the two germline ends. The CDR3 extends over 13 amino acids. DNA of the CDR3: TGTGCCAGCACCTCGGGACCAAACAATGAGCAGTTCTTC. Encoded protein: CASTSGPNNEQFF.

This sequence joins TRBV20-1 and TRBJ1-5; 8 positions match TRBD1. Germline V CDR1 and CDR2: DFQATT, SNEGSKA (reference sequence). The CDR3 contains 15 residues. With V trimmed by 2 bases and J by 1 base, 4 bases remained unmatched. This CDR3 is CSARTGGLSNQPQHF. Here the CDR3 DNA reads TGCAGTGCTAGAACAGGGGGTTTAAGCAATCAGCCCCAGCATTTT.

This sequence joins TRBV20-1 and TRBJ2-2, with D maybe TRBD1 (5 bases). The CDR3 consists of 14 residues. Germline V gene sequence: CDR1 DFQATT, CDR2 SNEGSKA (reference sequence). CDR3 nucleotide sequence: TGCAGCTTCGGGCACAGGCTTAACACCGGGGAGCTGTTTTTT. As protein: CSFGHRLNTGELFF.

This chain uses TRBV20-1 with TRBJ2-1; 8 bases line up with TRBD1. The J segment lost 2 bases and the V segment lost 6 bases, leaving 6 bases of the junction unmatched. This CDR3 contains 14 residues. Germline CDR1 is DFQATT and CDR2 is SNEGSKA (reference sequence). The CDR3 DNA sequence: TGCAGTGCCCGCGCAGGGGGCGCCTACAATGAGCAGTTCTTC. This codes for CSARAGGAYNEQFF.

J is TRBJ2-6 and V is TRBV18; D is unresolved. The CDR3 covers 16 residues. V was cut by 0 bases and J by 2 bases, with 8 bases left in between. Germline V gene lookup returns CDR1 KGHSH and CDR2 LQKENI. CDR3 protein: CASSPPSRTGANVLTF. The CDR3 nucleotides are TGTGCCAGCTCACCACCGTCACGGACTGGGGCCAACGTCCTGACTTTC.

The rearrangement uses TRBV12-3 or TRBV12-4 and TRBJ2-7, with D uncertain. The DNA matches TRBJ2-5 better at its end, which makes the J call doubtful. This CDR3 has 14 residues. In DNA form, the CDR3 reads TGTGCCAGCAGTTTAGGAATCCTTCAAGAGACCCAGTACTTC. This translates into CASSLGILQETQYF.

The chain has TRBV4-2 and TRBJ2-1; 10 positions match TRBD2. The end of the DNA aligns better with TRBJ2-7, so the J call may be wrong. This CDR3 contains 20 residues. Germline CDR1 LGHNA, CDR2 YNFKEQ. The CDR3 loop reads CASSLRTSHSGRARNNEQYF. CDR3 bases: TGTGCCAGCAGCCTCCGAACCTCGCACAGCGGGAGGGCCAGAAACAATGAGCAGTACTTC.

CDR3 amino acids: CASSYSRRNNEKLFF. The DNA of the CDR3 is TGTGCCAGCAGTTACTCCCGACGGAATAATGAAAAACTGTTTTTT. The V and J genes are TRBV6-5 and TRBJ1-4; D gene ambiguous. CDR3 length: 15 amino acids. V was clipped by 0 bases and J by 4 bases, with 9 bases between them. Germline lookup yields CDR1 MNHEY and CDR2 SVGAGI.